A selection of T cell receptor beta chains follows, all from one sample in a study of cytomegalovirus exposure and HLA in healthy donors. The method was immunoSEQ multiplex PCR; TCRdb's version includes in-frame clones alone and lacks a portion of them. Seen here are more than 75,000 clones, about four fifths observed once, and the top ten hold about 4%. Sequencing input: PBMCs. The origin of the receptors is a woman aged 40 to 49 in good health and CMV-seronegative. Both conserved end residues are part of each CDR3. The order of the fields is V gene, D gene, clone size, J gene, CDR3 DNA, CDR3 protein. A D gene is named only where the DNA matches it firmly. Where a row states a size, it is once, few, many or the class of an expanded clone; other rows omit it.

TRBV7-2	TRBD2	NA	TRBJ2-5	TGTGCCAGCACCCTGGGGACTAGCGGGGGGAGGGAGACCCAGTACTTC	CASTLGTSGGRETQYF
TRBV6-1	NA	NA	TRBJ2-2	TGTGCCACCCTCTGGGGTACCCCAGGGGCCGGGGAGCTGTTTTTT	CATLWGTPGAGELFF
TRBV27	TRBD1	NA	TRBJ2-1	TGTGCCAGCAGTGGACAGGTCTTGGTTGAGCAGTTCTTC	CASSGQVLVEQFF
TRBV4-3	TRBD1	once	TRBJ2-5	TGCGCCAGCAGCCCAGGACAGGGGGGACGGGAGACCCAGTACTTC	CASSPGQGGRETQYF
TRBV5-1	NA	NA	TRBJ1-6	TGCGCCAGCAGCAGGGACACCGCGAATTCACCCCTCCACTTT	CASSRDTANSPLHF
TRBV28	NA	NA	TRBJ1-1	TGTGCCAGCGCGTCGGGGGCGGGGGGAAACACTGAAGCTTTCTTT	CASASGAGGNTEAFF
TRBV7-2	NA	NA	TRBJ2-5	TGTGCCAGCAGGAGAGGGTACCAAGAGACCCAGTACTTC	CASRRGYQETQYF
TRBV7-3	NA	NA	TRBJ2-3	TGTGCCAGCAGCTCCGGGAAGGGCCCGCAGTATTTT	CASSSGKGPQYF
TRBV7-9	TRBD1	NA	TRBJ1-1	TGTGCCAGCAGCCCTGTGACTATCGGGACAGTTGAAGCTTTCTTT	CASSPVTIGTVEAFF
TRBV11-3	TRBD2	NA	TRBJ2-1	TGTGCCAGCTTCCCGGCTAGCGGGGGGGTTGACGAGCAGTTCTTC	CASFPASGGVDEQFF